The following is a T cell receptor (beta chain) sequence with its context. Its antigen specificity is not known. Base qualities are not recorded, but no much larger clone differs from it by a single base. The CDR1 and CDR2 encoded by the germline V gene (reference sequence) are LNHDA and SQIVND. V and J are truncated by 1 base and 7 bases respectively, leaving an intervening sequence of 5 bases. The CDR3 runs 12 residues from the cysteine to the phenylalanine. This entry keeps only the CDR3 DNA: 36 bases, framed from base 1. The cohort was made up of 500 to 800 healthy bone marrow donors. At the time of sampling, all cohort members were nominally healthy, though unrecorded immune exposures were likely present. The donor was CMV seronegative and belonged to the group of 352 seronegative cohort members. Each donor provided a peripheral blood sample, and peripheral blood mononuclear cells were used for TCR beta sequencing. Genomic DNA was extracted from the blood cell samples with the Qiagen DNeasy Blood Extraction Kit.

Receptor libraries were prepared by the immunoSEQ multiplex PCR assay. A mixture of 60 forward primers for TCR Vbeta segments and 13 reverse primers for TCR Jbeta segments was used in the multiplex PCR. The CDR3 region of rearranged TCR beta genes was amplified from genomic DNA with a multiplex PCR assay. The amplified TCR beta libraries were sequenced on the Illumina HiSeq System as 87-base-pair reads. As for how the authors treated the data: A later analysis tallied around 80 million unique TCR beta chains across the 666 repertoires, and about 10 million of those chains were shared by two or more donors. Raw reads were error-corrected and collapsed into unique sequences with a nearest-neighbor algorithm that merged closely related sequences to remove PCR and sequencing errors. To assign V, D and J gene segments, CDR3 sequences were aligned to IMGT reference sequences. Each retained sequence needed at least a six-nucleotide match to both a V gene segment and a J gene segment. A rearrangement counted as productive if the CDR3 had no stop codons and remained in frame with V and J, and every other rearrangement counted as non-productive. CDR3 was defined by IMGT convention, running from the second conserved V-encoded cysteine to the conserved J-encoded phenylalanine. In an earlier analysis of some 550 of the donors, sequences lacking an unambiguous match to a single V gene segment were excluded. In an earlier analysis of several hundred of the donors, V segments were called functional above 56.7% productive rearrangements and were called segregating when the between-donor standard deviation exceeded 5%. To diagnose cytomegalovirus status from the catalog of TCR beta chain sequences, a statistical classification framework was built. A later analysis assigned V and J genes by comparing TCR nucleotide sequences with IMGT/GENE-DB human TR gene sequences. The TCRdist pipeline was used in a later analysis to assign CDR3 sequences and most-parsimonious VDJ recombination scenarios. In a later analysis, each TCR beta chain was defined by its CDR3 amino acid sequence together with its V-gene family, and reads lacking a unique V-gene family were excluded. As a way to deal with suspected cross-contamination and a sequencing artifact, a later analysis dropped 450 to 600 nucleotide sequences that were highly shared and had low generation probability. In a later analysis, a clonal expansion index was calculated for each public chain from normalized within-repertoire ranks of inferred template counts. A later analysis computed generation probabilities with a VDJ recombination model fitted to out-of-frame rearrangements, and checked the results against IGoR. In a later analysis, TCR-TCR, TCR-HLA and TCR-CMV co-occurrence was scored with hypergeometric tests, and a repertoire-size bias correction was applied to TCR pairs. A later analysis estimated false discovery rates by permuting HLA or CMV assignments 20 times. A later analysis grouped co-occurring TCRs with DBSCAN, adding TCRdist sequence similarity when clustering within HLA-allele-positive subsets. For co-occurrence clustering, repertoires with fewer than 30,000 or more than 120,000 public chains were excluded, along with 5 or 6 repertoires with anomalous nucleotide sharing. TCRdb's version of the immuneACCESS table is confined to in-frame rearrangements and falls short of the full clone set. An unresolved V gene accounts for under half of the shortfall where checked; the remainder is of unknown origin. V and J calls and clone size come straight from that table; D and trimming were deduced from the DNA. This sample comprises under 130,000 clones, roughly 79% of them detected only once. The ten biggest clones cover 5.6% of the sample.

The data are from a study of cytomegalovirus exposure and HLA in healthy donors (TCRdb year 2017). Regarding the research as a whole: An earlier analysis of 550 to 700 of the donors reported about 290 Gb of sequence data and about 100 million unique TCR beta sequences from some 180 million T cells. Typing coverage varied by locus: roughly 620-630 donors for A, B, C, DRB1 and DQB1; about 520 for DQA1; over 600 for DPA1; around 490 for DPB1. A separate validation cohort of 100 to 150 different subjects was used in addition to the roughly 620-subject first cohort. Alongside the repertoire data, information on donor age, sex, ethnicity and CMV serostatus was compiled. HLA typing included class I and class II loci at four-digit resolution. Rather than drawing on any new phenotypic data, the later analysis identified candidate immune exposures from TCR beta sequences and the way those sequences occurred across donors. The genetic ancestry cluster associated with self-reported Caucasian donors included 81% of the 300 to 450 genotyped donors. About 330 gigabases of sequencing data and approximately 92 million unique TCR sequences made up an early release that covered several hundred HLA-typed donors. A later analysis re-examined previously published TCR beta repertoires from just over 650 donors and added high-resolution HLA genotyping to investigate patterns of TCR occurrence. All discovery cohort repertoires had been generated on a single sequencing platform. A later genetic analysis used genome-wide SNP genotypes for about three fifths of the 666 donors, treating that subset as a discovery cohort. The study aimed to test whether cataloging public T cell receptors could reveal signatures of past pathogen exposure. To predict cytomegalovirus infection status, the study brought together high-throughput TCR immunosequencing, statistical association of individual TCRs with disease status, and machine learning. Because of strong linkage in the cohort, roughly five DR-DQ haplotypes were treated as single units for association and clustering. In an earlier analysis of 587 of the donors, high-throughput TCR beta sequencing was used to judge whether each TCR beta V gene segment behaved as functional or pseudogenic. The study used immunosequencing to profile the T cell repertoires of 666 subjects and linked those repertoires to cytomegalovirus serostatus. Among about 400 genotyped donors of the cohort, an average of approximately 220,000 unique TCR beta nucleotide sequences was sequenced per donor, of which about 18% were non-productive.

Study-wide findings and limitations: Because some donors lacked HLA typing at each locus, the association tests relied only on the typed subset. For the cohort, immune exposure information was limited to CMV serostatus. Linkage disequilibrium might explain the correlated functional status among segregating V segments, but an unknown experimental factor could not be ruled out. In a later analysis, most CMV-associated TCR beta chains were found to appear HLA-restricted, with HLA associations seemingly driven largely by CMV exposure. Because counts were too low, more than 15 rarely observed V segments, including chromosome 9 orphons, were left out of the earlier analysis of 500 to 650 of the donors. A later analysis found that HLA-associated TCR beta chains were more clonally expanded and had lower generation probabilities than equally common non-associated chains. Presence/absence analyses assumed roughly uniform sequencing depth across donors, an assumption that may not hold. In vitro tests confirmed that a few of the cytomegalovirus-associated TCR beta chains recognize cytomegalovirus antigens. Some IMGT-functional V segments, including TRBV6-2 and TRBV6-3, could not be told apart with the 87-base-pair reads, so those segments were excluded. A further reported finding was that TCR beta sequences accurately predicted the HLA-A and HLA-B alleles for most subjects in the first cohort. This cohort had only TCR beta chains sequenced, and the lack of alpha or paired-chain data limited which features could be detected. Specific HLA alleles were associated with 15,000 to 20,000 TCR beta sequences at a false discovery rate of 0.05 in a later analysis. It was suggested by the authors that the approach could potentially be generalized to other disease states and immunological phenotypes. In a later genetic analysis, a missense DCLRE1C variant was associated with V-gene and J-gene trimming of TCR beta chains, and the association was replicated in an independent cohort. Several of the top co-occurrence clusters appeared to be linked to parvovirus B19, influenza, CMV and Epstein-Barr virus, according to a later analysis. The study listed around 160 TCR beta chains as associated with cytomegalovirus. Most TCR sequences were seen in very few donors, while some public TCRs were found in many individuals. In an earlier analysis of some 500 of the donors, most TCR beta V segments appeared in productive rearrangements about 87% or about 30% of the time, broadly matching IMGT annotations. According to a later genetic analysis, donors in an Asian-associated ancestry cluster had fewer N-insertions in productive TCRs than the roughly 670-donor mean. A later analysis found that TCR association rates varied across HLA loci, with DRB1 alleles showing the most associated TCRs and HLA-C alleles the fewest. Strong co-occurrence of HLA alleles, especially DR and DQ, made assigning TCR associations to individual alleles difficult. The classifier was reported to diagnose cytomegalovirus status with high specificity and sensitivity in both the original and validation cohorts. A cluster of highly shared sequence variants was judged likely to represent a technical artifact of the sequencing pipeline.

The rearrangement combines TRBV19 with TRBJ2-4; no D gene is confidently identified. The specimen was PBMCs. This TCR derives from a male donor in good health and CMV-seronegative. This receptor has the CDR3 CASSIAGNIQYF. DNA sequence: TGTGCCAGTAGTATAGCAGGCAACATTCAGTACTTC.